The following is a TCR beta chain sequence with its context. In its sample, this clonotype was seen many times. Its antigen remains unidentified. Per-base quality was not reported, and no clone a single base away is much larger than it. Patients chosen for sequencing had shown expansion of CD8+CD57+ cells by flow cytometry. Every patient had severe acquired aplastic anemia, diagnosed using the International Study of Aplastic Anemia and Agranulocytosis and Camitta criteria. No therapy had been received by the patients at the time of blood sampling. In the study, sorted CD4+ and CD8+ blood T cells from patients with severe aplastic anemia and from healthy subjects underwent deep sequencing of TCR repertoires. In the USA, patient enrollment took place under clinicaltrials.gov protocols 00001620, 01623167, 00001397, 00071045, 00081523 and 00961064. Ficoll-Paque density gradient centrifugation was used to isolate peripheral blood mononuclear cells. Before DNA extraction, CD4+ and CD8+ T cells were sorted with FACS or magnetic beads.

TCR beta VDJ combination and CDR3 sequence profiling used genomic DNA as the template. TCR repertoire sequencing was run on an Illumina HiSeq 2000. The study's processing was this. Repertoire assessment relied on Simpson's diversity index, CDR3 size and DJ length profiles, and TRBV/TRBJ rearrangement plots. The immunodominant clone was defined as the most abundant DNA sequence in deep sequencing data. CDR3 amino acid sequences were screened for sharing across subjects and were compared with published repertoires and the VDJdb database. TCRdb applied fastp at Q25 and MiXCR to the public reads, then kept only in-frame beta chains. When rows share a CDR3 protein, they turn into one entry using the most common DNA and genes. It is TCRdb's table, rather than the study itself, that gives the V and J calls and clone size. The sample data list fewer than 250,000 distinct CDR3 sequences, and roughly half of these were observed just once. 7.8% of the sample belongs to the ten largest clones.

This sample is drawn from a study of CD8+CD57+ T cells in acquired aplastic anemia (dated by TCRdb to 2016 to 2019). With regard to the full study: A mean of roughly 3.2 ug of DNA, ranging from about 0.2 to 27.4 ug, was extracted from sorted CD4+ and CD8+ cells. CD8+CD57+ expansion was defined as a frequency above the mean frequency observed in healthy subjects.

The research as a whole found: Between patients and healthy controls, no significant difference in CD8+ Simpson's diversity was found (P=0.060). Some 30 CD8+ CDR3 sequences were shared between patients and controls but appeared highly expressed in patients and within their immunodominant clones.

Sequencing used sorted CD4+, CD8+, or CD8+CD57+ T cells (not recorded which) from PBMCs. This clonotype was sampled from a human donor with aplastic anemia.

The nucleotide sequence reads TGTGCCAGCAGCTTAGGACTCAGCGGGAACTATGGCTACACCTTC. The translation is CASSLGLSGNYGYTF. The chain is made from TRBV7-9 and TRBJ1-2; no D gene is confidently identified. For CDR1 and CDR2, the germline V gene (reference sequence) lists SEHNR and FQNEAQ. Inclusive of the bounding cysteine and phenylalanine, the CDR3 is 15 residues long. Just CDR3 DNA is preserved here, 45 bases in frame from base 1. V sheds 1 base and J sheds 2 bases, leaving 11 bases between their ends.